In its sample, the clone carrying this T cell receptor (beta chain) was seen once. This specimen belongs to a study of blood T cell repertoires in COVID-19. The CDR3 consists of 14 residues. The V and J ends lost 4 bases and 2 bases respectively, with 11 bases between them. Germline V gene data show CDR1 as SGHDT and CDR2 as YYEEEE. Libraries were prepared by immunoSEQ multiplex PCR; TCRdb keeps only in-frame clonotypes and omits some of them. The sample has roughly 170,000 clones, about 72% seen once. The genes are TRBV5-6 and TRBJ2-3; tentatively, D is TRBD1 (5 bases). Sequences were obtained from PBMCs or T cells enriched from blood (not recorded which). This TCR derives from a woman aged 50 to 60 who had recovered from COVID-19. In nucleotides, the CDR3 is TGTGCCAGCAGCCGTCAACAGGCCACAGATACGCAGTATTTT. Its translation is CASSRQQATDTQYF. The full variable domain, completed using reference TRBV5-6 and TRBJ2-3, is DAGVTQSPTHLIKTRGQQVTLRCSPKSGHDTVSWYQQALGQGPQFIFQYYEEEERQRGNFPDRFSGHQFPNYSSELNVNALLLGDSALYLCASSRQQATDTQYFGPGTRLTVL.